These 17 T cell receptor beta chains were sequenced from one sample in a study of cytomegalovirus exposure and HLA in healthy donors. The PCR ran on 60 Vbeta and 13 Jbeta primers. This table comes from immunoSEQ multiplex PCR, and its TCRdb copy is limited to in-frame clones, with some not included. The data hold roughly 200,000 clones, with less than 80% observed a single time. Sequencing was carried out using PBMCs. All receptors derive from a woman aged 30 to 39 in good health and CMV-seropositive.

This clone appeared a single time. This chain connects TRBV6-6 to TRBJ1-5, with TRBD1 matching over 7 bases. The CDR3 sequence is 15 residues long. With V trimmed by 4 bases and J by 3 bases, 6 bases remained unmatched. Germline V CDR1 and CDR2: MNHNY, SVGAGI (reference sequence). DNA of the CDR3: TGTGCCAGCAGTTCCTTAGACAGGGCCAATCAGCCCCAGCATTTT. The encoded protein is CASSSLDRANQPQHF.

This clone has only a few counts. The rearrangement links TRBV4-1 to TRBJ1-2; a possible D gene is TRBD1 (6 bases). Germline CDR1 MGHRA, CDR2 YSYEKL. Trimming took off 1 base at V and 2 bases at J, with 11 bases between the two ends. This CDR3 has 15 residues. The CDR3 sequence: CASSQVLGQNYGYTF. CDR3 sequence (DNA): TGCGCCAGCAGCCAAGTATTAGGACAGAACTATGGCTACACCTTC.

This clone was counted once. The V gene is TRBV7-9, the J gene TRBJ2-7; a weak D match, TRBD2 (6 bases). The CDR3 is made up of 13 amino acids. V shed 4 bases and J shed 3 bases, with 10 bases lying between them. The germline CDR1 and CDR2 sequences are SEHNR and FQNEAQ (reference sequence). The CDR3 coding sequence is TGTGCCAGCAGCTCCGGGACTCTCTACGAGCAGTACTTC. It specifies CASSSGTLYEQYF.

The chain recombines TRBV27 with TRBJ1-5; 7 bases map to TRBD1. This CDR3 comprises 14 residues. The germline gives CDR1 MNHEY, CDR2 SMNVEV (reference sequence). J lost 5 bases, V lost 4 bases, and 5 bases had no gene match. This CDR3 reads CASSYIGGDQPQHF. CDR3 bases: TGTGCCAGCAGTTATATAGGGGGCGATCAGCCCCAGCATTTT.

The chain recombines TRBV5-1 with TRBJ1-1; D uncertain. Germline-derived CDR1 and CDR2 are SGHRS and YFSETQ. The CDR3 spans 15 residues. Trimming removed 0 bases from V and 0 bases from J, with 9 bases in between. CDR3 coding DNA: TGCGCCAGCAGCTTGGCTCCGGGGATGAACACTGAAGCTTTCTTT. Translating it yields CASSLAPGMNTEAFF.

The chain carries TRBV4-3 and TRBJ2-2; a weak D match, TRBD1 (6 bases). The V gene lost 1 base and the J gene lost 5 bases, with 14 bases spanning the gap. This CDR3 contains 16 residues. The germline V gene encodes CDR1 LGHNA and CDR2 YSLEER. The CDR3 nucleotides are TGCGCCAGCAGCCAAGTACCACAGGGCCGGACCGGGGAGCTGTTTTTT. It codes for CASSQVPQGRTGELFF.

CDR3 nucleotides: TGTGCCACGGGCACAGGACGGGAGGGTTCAGATACGCAGTATTTT. It yields the protein CATGTGREGSDTQYF. The chain is built from TRBV15 and TRBJ2-3, with TRBD2 matching 8 bases. From germline, CDR1 is LNHNV and CDR2 YYDKDF (reference sequence). The V segment lost 9 bases and the J segment 4 bases; nucleotides outside the gene matches: 12. The CDR3 covers 15 residues.

V gene TRBV19 combines with J gene TRBJ2-1; D might be TRBD2 (6 bases). Trimming removed 5 bases at V and 7 bases at J, with 18 bases between. Germline CDR1 and CDR2: LNHDA and SQIVND (reference sequence). The CDR3 has 15 amino acids. The CDR3, as DNA: TGTGCCAGTAGTCTAAGCGGGTCCGGCGGGAATGAGCAGTTCTTC. This sequence encodes CASSLSGSGGNEQFF. The whole variable domain, remainder taken from reference TRBV19 and TRBJ2-1, is DGGITQSPKYLFRKEGQNVTLSCEQNLNHDAMYWYRQDPGQGLRLIYYSQIVNDFQKGDIAEGYSVSREKKESFPLTVTSAQKNPTAFYLCASSLSGSGGNEQFFGPGTRLTVL.

The chain links TRBV15 to TRBJ2-3, with D perhaps matching TRBD2 (5 bases). Germline V gene data show CDR1 as LNHNV and CDR2 as YYDKDF (reference sequence). CDR3 length: 13 residues. V lost 6 bases and J lost 4, with 11 bases in between. The CDR3: CATRTSSPDTQYF. The DNA of the CDR3 is TGTGCCACCAGAACATCTAGCCCAGATACGCAGTATTTT. Supplemented by reference TRBV15 and TRBJ2-3, the full variable domain reads DAMVIQNPRYQVTQFGKPVTLSCSQTLNHNVMYWYQQKSSQAPKLLFHYYDKDFNNEADTPDNFQSRRPNTSFCFLDIRSPGLGDTAMYLCATRTSSPDTQYFGPGTRLTVL.

The chain has TRBV19 and TRBJ2-7, with D maybe TRBD1 (5 bases). Trimming left V 3 bases short and J 3 bases short, with 12 bases between. This CDR3 region has 14 residues. From germline, CDR1 is LNHDA and CDR2 SQIVND (reference sequence). The CDR3 reads CASSIGWQGYEQYF. The DNA of the CDR3 is TGTGCCAGTAGTATTGGTTGGCAGGGCTACGAGCAGTACTTC. The full variable domain, its missing parts supplied by reference TRBV19 and TRBJ2-7, is DGGITQSPKYLFRKEGQNVTLSCEQNLNHDAMYWYRQDPGQGLRLIYYSQIVNDFQKGDIAEGYSVSREKKESFPLTVTSAQKNPTAFYLCASSIGWQGYEQYFGPGTRLTVT.

This chain joins TRBV6-6 and TRBJ1-2, with D perhaps TRBD1 (6 bases). The length of the CDR3 is 14 residues. From germline, CDR1 is MNHNY and CDR2 SVGAGI (reference sequence). Between the trimmed V and J ends, which lost 4 bases and 6 bases, there was a span of 15 bases. This CDR3 reads CASSLRTDNDGYTF. The CDR3 coding sequence is TGTGCCAGCAGTTTGAGGACAGACAATGATGGCTACACCTTC.

This clone was detected a few times. The chain employs TRBV11-3 and TRBJ1-5; 9 nucleotides match TRBD1. The CDR3 runs to 14 residues. The V and J ends lost 5 bases and 5 bases, in that order; junction bases with no gene match: 4. Germline V gene sequence: CDR1 SGHNT, CDR2 YENEEA. The chain's CDR3 is CASSPGQGDQPQHF. The CDR3 bases are TGTGCCAGCAGCCCGGGACAGGGAGATCAGCCCCAGCATTTT.

The chain carries TRBV11-2 and TRBJ2-3; 15 bases are a match to TRBD2. V dropped 5 bases and J dropped 6; count of bases not matched to a gene: 6. The germline CDR1 and CDR2 sequences are SGHAT and FQNNGV. The CDR3 has 16 residues. The CDR3 reads CASSLRTSGGGDTQYF. The CDR3 nucleotides are TGTGCCAGCAGCCTTCGGACTAGCGGGGGGGGCGATACGCAGTATTTT.

This clone was found once. This chain joins TRBV29-1 and TRBJ2-1, with 8 nucleotides matching TRBD2. The CDR3 spans 14 residues. V lost 5 bases to trimming and J lost 3 bases; unmatched junction nucleotides: 6. The germline gives CDR1 SQVTM, CDR2 ANQGSEA. CDR3 in amino acids: CSVSPLAVYNEQFF. CDR3 bases: TGCAGCGTTTCCCCACTAGCGGTCTACAATGAGCAGTTCTTC.

This clone has more than one count but fewer than ten. This chain uses TRBV6-5 with TRBJ2-1; TRBD2 aligns across 7 bases. J gave up 2 bases and V 2 bases, and 6 bases lay outside the gene matches. This CDR3 has 16 residues. Looked up from germline, CDR1 is MNHEY and CDR2 is SVGAGI. The CDR3 loop is CASSYGLAGAYNEQFF. The CDR3 nucleotides are TGTGCCAGCAGTTACGGCCTCGCGGGGGCCTACAATGAGCAGTTCTTC.

The V gene is TRBV27, the J gene TRBJ1-1; 7 bases fit TRBD1. V shed 11 bases, J shed 3 bases, and the junction held 6 bases outside the gene matches. This CDR3 comprises 12 residues. Germline V CDR1 and CDR2: MNHEY, SMNVEV (reference sequence). The CDR3 region is CAPKQGDTEAFF. In nucleotides, the CDR3 is TGTGCCCCGAAGCAGGGGGACACTGAAGCTTTCTTT.

The chain uses TRBV2 and TRBJ2-3; the match to TRBD1 covers 9 bases. Germline V gene lookup returns CDR1 SNHLY and CDR2 FYNNEI. J lost 7 bases, V lost 9 bases, and 14 bases had no gene match. The CDR3 is made up of 15 amino acids. CDR3 nucleotides: TGTGCCAGTAGAGCAGACAGGGGGGATTGGAATACGCAGTATTTT. Protein sequence: CASRADRGDWNTQYF.